The next 8 T cell receptor beta chains were all read from a single sample in a study of OX40 agonist ivuxolimab in advanced cancers. Assay: immunoSEQ multiplex PCR; the TCRdb copy retains only in-frame clones and omits some. The table includes roughly 86,000 clones, 80% to 90% detected once. The specimen was CD4+ or CD8+ T cells sorted from blood, collected in a trial of the OX40 agonist ivuxolimab. The receptors derive from an adult with an advanced solid tumor such as melanoma, head and neck, liver or kidney cancer.

This clone was recorded once. The rearrangement joins TRBV6-4 to TRBJ2-1; TRBD2 aligns across 7 bases. CDR3 length: 13 amino acids. V lost 2 bases and J lost 5; bases outside the gene matches: 0. Germline CDR1 reads MRHNA; CDR2 reads SNTAGT. Here the CDR3 reads CASSDGTNNEQFF. For the CDR3, the DNA is TGTGCCAGCAGTGACGGGACTAACAATGAGCAGTTCTTC.

The chain employs TRBV29-1 and TRBJ1-2; TRBD1 might be the D (6 bases). Trimming removed 7 bases from V and 3 bases from J, with 15 bases in between. Germline V gene data show CDR1 as SQVTM and CDR2 as ANQGSEA. The CDR3 is made up of 13 amino acids. CDR3 sequence: CSGDTGLDYGYTF. In DNA, the CDR3 is TGCAGCGGTGACACAGGGCTTGACTATGGCTACACCTTC.

The DNA for the CDR3 is TGTGCCAGCAGCTTGGCACAGGGGGCCCTCCAAGAGACCCAGTACTTC. Amino acid sequence: CASSLAQGALQETQYF. The rearrangement joins TRBV5-6 to TRBJ2-5, with 9 positions matching TRBD1. CDR1 and CDR2 (germline): SGHDT, YYEEEE. The ends lost 0 bases at V and 1 base at J; junction bases unmatched: 4. The CDR3 totals 16 residues. The whole variable domain, remainder taken from reference TRBV5-6 and TRBJ2-5, is DAGVTQSPTHLIKTRGQQVTLRCSPKSGHDTVSWYQQALGQGPQFIFQYYEEEERQRGNFPDRFSGHQFPNYSSELNVNALLLGDSALYLCASSLAQGALQETQYFGPGTRLLVL.

The chain uses TRBV18 and TRBJ1-2; D ambiguous. The germline CDR1 and CDR2 sequences are KGHSH and LQKENI. The V and J ends lost 2 bases and 4 bases respectively, with 8 bases between them. The CDR3 covers 13 residues. CDR3 sequence: CASSPDTPYGYTF. The CDR3 DNA is TGTGCCAGCTCACCAGACACCCCCTATGGCTACACCTTC.

The chain has TRBV7-6 and TRBJ2-1; the match to TRBD2 covers 11 bases. The germline V gene has CDR1 SGHVS and CDR2 FNYEAQ. The trim removed 7 bases at V and 0 bases at J, leaving 11 bases unmatched. There are 18 residues in the CDR3. CDR3 region: CASTLLAGEGSSYNEQFF. For the CDR3, the DNA is TGTGCCAGCACCCTACTAGCGGGAGAGGGGAGCTCCTACAATGAGCAGTTCTTC. The variable domain in full, completed from reference TRBV7-6 and TRBJ2-1, reads GAGVSQSPRYKVTKRGQDVALRCDPISGHVSLYWYRQALGQGPEFLTYFNYEAQQDKSGLPNDRFSAERPEGSISTLTIQRTEQRDSAMYRCASTLLAGEGSSYNEQFFGPGTRLTVL.

J is TRBJ1-1 and V is TRBV7-9, with D possibly TRBD1 on 5 matching bases. V was cut by 5 bases and J by 0 bases, with 22 bases left in between. The length of the CDR3 is 18 residues. Germline values: CDR1 SEHNR, CDR2 FQNEAQ (reference sequence). DNA for the CDR3: TGTGCCAGCAGCCCCCGGACGGACGTGCGGGGGATGAACACTGAAGCTTTCTTT. This codes for CASSPRTDVRGMNTEAFF.

In DNA, the CDR3 is TGTGCCAGCAGCCGCGGGAGCTACTCCTACGAGCAGTACTTC. Translating it yields CASSRGSYSYEQYF. The chain is built from TRBV5-6 and TRBJ2-5, with 7 bases lining up with TRBD2. The last part of the DNA fits TRBJ2-7 better; the J call may be wrong. The CDR3 is 14 residues long. Per germline, CDR1 SGHDT and CDR2 YYEEEE.

V usage is TRBV7-9 and J usage is TRBJ2-4; 9 bases match TRBD2. This CDR3 region has 16 residues. V lost 5 bases to trimming and J lost 3 bases; unmatched junction nucleotides: 8. From germline, CDR1 is SEHNR and CDR2 FQNEAQ (reference sequence). The CDR3 DNA follows: TGTGCCAGCAGCCTGGGACTAGCTGACCTCAAAAACATTCAGTACTTC. Encoded protein: CASSLGLADLKNIQYF.